The clone carrying this T cell receptor (beta chain) has more than one count but fewer than ten. The data are from a study of shared clonotypes between healthy human individuals. Germline V CDR1 and CDR2: LNHDA, SQIVND (reference sequence). The germline V and J ends were trimmed by 6 bases and 3 bases, with 24 bases remaining between them. There are 17 residues in the CDR3. The study drew its donors from healthy HIV-negative adults without recent acute infections or vaccinations. The assay was immunoSEQ multiplex PCR, and TCRdb's table has in-frame clones only and misses some. The table records just over 2,000,000 clones, 85% to 95% of them present only once.

Material: naive CD4+ T cells sorted from blood. Subset here: CD45RA+ positively selected. This receptor was identified in a man aged 18 to 29 in good health. The V gene is TRBV19, the J gene TRBJ2-7, with TRBD2 as a possible D gene (5 bases). The CDR3 region is CASSQSGVQLQNYEQYF. For the CDR3, the DNA is TGTGCCAGTAGCCAATCCGGGGTCCAGTTGCAGAACTACGAGCAGTACTTC.